The clone carrying this T cell receptor beta chain was picked up one time. The sample comes from a study of glioma-infiltrating T cells after dendritic cell vaccination. Study at large: Dendritic cell vaccination trial patients had either newly diagnosed or recurrent glioblastoma.

The time point is: after dendritic cell vaccination, including at tumor progression/relapse. Patients had residual fresh-frozen tumor tissue and more than two years of survival data. Amplification used 60 V beta primers and 13 J beta primers. The table came from immunoSEQ multiplex PCR; TCRdb's copy has only in-frame clones and leaves some out. Of roughly 100,000 clones in the sample, almost 90% were seen once. CDR3 length equals 14 residues. Germline CDR1 is LNHDA and CDR2 is SQIVND (reference sequence). With 6 bases removed from V and 7 bases from J, the gap between germline ends came to 16 bases. The sample here was blood, taken after dendritic cell vaccination. This chain connects TRBV19 to TRBJ2-1, with D tentatively TRBD1 (6 bases). The receptor was isolated from a human donor with glioblastoma. The CDR3 sequence: CASSQFSGANEQFF. CDR3 nucleotide sequence: TGTGCCAGTAGCCAATTCTCAGGGGCTAATGAGCAGTTCTTC.